The 26 T cell receptor beta chains reported below all come from one sample, sequenced in a study of OX40 agonist ivuxolimab in advanced cancers. Sequencing used immunoSEQ multiplex PCR; TCRdb keeps in-frame clones, though not all of them. The sample carries around 72,000 clones, roughly 89% recorded once. This material consisted of CD4+ or CD8+ T cells sorted from blood, taken in a trial of the OX40 agonist ivuxolimab. These receptors all come from an adult with an advanced solid tumor such as melanoma, head and neck, liver or kidney cancer.

The chain joins TRBV9 to TRBJ2-1; 10 nucleotides match TRBD2. Trimming at V came to 2 bases and at J to 5 bases, leaving 4 bases not matched to a gene. The germline gives CDR1 SGDLS, CDR2 YYNGEE. This CDR3 is built from 15 residues. The CDR3 coding sequence is TGTGCCAGCAGCGTTAGCGGGGGGTCTAACAATGAGCAGTTCTTC. It translates to CASSVSGGSNNEQFF.

The gene calls are TRBV28 and TRBJ1-2, with D hard to call. Germline V CDR1 and CDR2: MDHEN, SYDVKM. This CDR3 is 13 amino acids long. V shed 6 bases and J shed 4 bases, with 12 bases lying between them. DNA for the CDR3: TGTGCCAGCAGCCCCCCGGGTTCCTATGGCTACACCTTC. Translating it yields CASSPPGSYGYTF.

This chain uses TRBV4-2 with TRBJ1-2; D is unclear. From germline, CDR1 is LGHNA and CDR2 YNFKEQ. Trimming pared 1 base from V and 2 bases from J, leaving 17 bases between. The CDR3 runs to 17 residues. The CDR3 loop is CASSQVAGSDTNYGYTF. CDR3 in DNA: TGTGCCAGCAGCCAAGTTGCGGGGTCCGATACCAACTATGGCTACACCTTC.

V usage is TRBV7-3 and J usage is TRBJ2-5, with D possibly being TRBD1 (5 bases). This CDR3 is built from 13 residues. Germline V gene sequence: CDR1 SGHTA, CDR2 FQGTGA. With 5 bases removed from V and 2 bases from J, the gap between germline ends came to 9 bases. The CDR3 region is CASSATVQETQYF. CDR3 sequence (DNA): TGTGCCAGCAGCGCGACAGTACAAGAGACCCAGTACTTC. The full variable domain, in which reference TRBV7-3 and TRBJ2-5 provide the parts outside the CDR3, is GAGVSQTPSNKVTEKGKYVELRCDPISGHTALYWYRQSLGQGPEFLIYFQGTGAADDSGLPNDRFFAVRPEGSVSTLKIQRTERGDSAVYLCASSATVQETQYFGPGTRLLVL.

The gene calls are TRBV7-2 and TRBJ2-1; D possibly corresponds to TRBD2 (6 bases). This CDR3 is 19 amino acids long. Germline CDR1 is SGHTA and CDR2 is FQGNSA. V lost 5 bases and J 0 bases, leaving 23 bases between the germline ends. The CDR3 sequence is CASSLRGIGAGISYNEQFF. For the CDR3, the DNA is TGTGCCAGCAGCCTGCGGGGAATTGGGGCGGGGATCTCCTACAATGAGCAGTTCTTC.

This chain uses TRBV6-5 with TRBJ1-2; D is uncertain. Germline CDR1 and CDR2: MNHEY and SVGAGI. This CDR3 region has 13 residues. Deletions cut 4 bases from V and 7 bases from J, with 13 bases between. As DNA, the CDR3 is TGTGCCAGCAGTTTTTTGAGGGCAGGTGGCTACACCTTC. Its translation: CASSFLRAGGYTF.

This clone was recorded only once. The CDR3 loop is CASSFKQGYEQYF. Here the CDR3 DNA reads TGTGCCAGCAGTTTTAAACAGGGCTACGAGCAGTACTTC. This chain uses TRBV27 with TRBJ2-7, with a weak D call TRBD1 (6 bases). CDR1 MNHEY and CDR2 SMNVEV come from the germline V gene (reference sequence). The CDR3 loop spans 13 amino acids. Trimming removed 3 bases at V and 3 bases at J, with 9 bases between.

V is TRBV12-2 and J is TRBJ1-1; the table names TRBD1, a call not compared with the DNA. TRBV12-2 is a recognized pseudogene. The CDR3 extends over 17 amino acids. The CDR3 is CASRLSAIRTENTEAFF. The CDR3 nucleotides read TGTGCAAGTCGCTTATCCGCGATCCGGACAGAGAACACTGAAGCTTTCTTT.

The chain links TRBV19 to TRBJ1-4; D not resolved. Per germline, CDR1 LNHDA and CDR2 SQIVND (reference sequence). The germline V and J ends were trimmed by 5 bases and 3 bases, with 10 bases remaining between them. The CDR3 has 14 residues. The CDR3 spells CASSSSLANEKLFF. The CDR3 bases are TGTGCCAGTAGTTCGTCGTTGGCTAATGAAAAACTGTTTTTT.

This clone has just one count. The chain has TRBV19 and TRBJ2-4, with 9 bases identical to TRBD1. The germline V gene has CDR1 LNHDA and CDR2 SQIVND (reference sequence). This CDR3 has 20 amino acids. V shed 1 base and J 3 bases; nucleotides not matched to a gene: 16. CDR3 region: CASSIVSGTGRDLGKNIQYF. CDR3 nucleotide sequence: TGTGCCAGTAGTATAGTCTCCGGGACAGGGAGGGATTTGGGCAAAAACATTCAGTACTTC.

This clone was picked up one time. V gene TRBV5-6 combines with J gene TRBJ2-6; D is unresolved. V lost 4 bases and J lost 3, with 14 bases in between. CDR1 SGHDT and CDR2 YYEEEE come from the germline V gene. The CDR3 length is 16 residues. CDR3 DNA: TGTGCCAGCAGCCTTGGACGAACTCGTGGGGCCAACGTCCTGACTTTC. Translating it yields CASSLGRTRGANVLTF.

The chain carries TRBV5-4 and TRBJ2-3; D tentatively reads TRBD1 or TRBD2 (6 bases each). From germline, CDR1 is SGHNT and CDR2 YYREEE (reference sequence). The CDR3 is made up of 17 amino acids. Trimming stripped 0 bases from V and 3 bases from J, with 17 bases between. This chain's CDR3 is CASSLVQGGVGTDTQYF. CDR3 bases: TGTGCCAGCAGCTTGGTACAGGGAGGCGTCGGGACAGATACGCAGTATTTT. The full variable domain, completed using reference TRBV5-4 and TRBJ2-3, is ETGVTQSPTHLIKTRGQQVTLRCSSQSGHNTVSWYQQALGQGPQFIFQYYREEENGRGNFPPRFSGLQFPNYSSELNVNALELDDSALYLCASSLVQGGVGTDTQYFGPGTRLTVL.

This sequence joins TRBV11-2 and TRBJ2-3, with D unclear. Germline V CDR1 and CDR2: SGHAT, FQNNGV. Trimming stripped 1 base from V and 1 base from J, with 12 bases between. The CDR3 totals 16 residues. CDR3 residues: CASSLGVGVGTDTQYF. DNA for the CDR3: TGTGCCAGCAGCTTAGGGGTGGGTGTTGGCACAGATACGCAGTATTTT.

The genes are TRBV15 and TRBJ2-5; TRBD2 agrees at 7 bases. In germline, CDR1 is LNHNV, CDR2 YYDKDF (reference sequence). The CDR3 is 17 amino acids. J was trimmed by 2 bases and V by 1 base; bases with no gene match: 10. The CDR3 spells CATSRGALAVEQETQYF. CDR3 in DNA: TGTGCCACCAGCAGAGGGGCCCTAGCGGTAGAACAAGAGACCCAGTACTTC.

This chain connects TRBV25-1 to TRBJ2-1; D remains unclear. Trimming took off 0 bases at V and 4 bases at J, with 7 bases between the two ends. The length of the CDR3 is 14 residues. CDR1 MGHDK and CDR2 SYGVNS come from the germline V gene. In DNA form, the CDR3 reads TGTGCCAGCAGTGAATATGATCTATACAATGAGCAGTTCTTC. This encodes CASSEYDLYNEQFF.

Regarding this clone: Other DNA sequences in this specimen translate into the identical CDR3. The rearrangement joins TRBV6-5 to TRBJ1-1, with a possible D match to TRBD1 (6 bases). Deletions cut 5 bases from V and 5 bases from J, with 9 bases between. The CDR3 is made up of 12 amino acids. CDR1 and CDR2 (germline): MNHEY, SVGAGI. Written as DNA, the CDR3 is TGTGCCAGCAGTCGGCAGGGGACTGAAGCTTTCTTT. Amino acid sequence: CASSRQGTEAFF.

The chain has TRBV2 and TRBJ2-5; TRBD1 agrees at 7 bases. The CDR3 is 13 residues long. CDR1 is SNHLY, CDR2 FYNNEI, per germline. V lost 6 bases, J lost 5 bases, and 6 bases stayed unmatched. CDR3 bases: TGTGCCAGCAGAGGGGGCTTGGGGGAGACCCAGTACTTC. This sequence encodes CASRGGLGETQYF. Combining the CDR3 with reference TRBV2 and TRBJ2-5 gives the whole variable domain EPEVTQTPSHQVTQMGQEVILRCVPISNHLYFYWYRQILGQKVEFLVSFYNNEISEKSEIFDDQFSVERPDGSNFTLKIRSTKLEDSAMYFCASRGGLGETQYFGPGTRLLVL.

The chain employs TRBV27 and TRBJ1-1, with 9 bases lining up with TRBD1. Per the germline V gene, CDR1 is MNHEY and CDR2 is SMNVEV (reference sequence). Unmatched junction bases numbered 10, after V lost 6 bases and J lost 5 bases. CDR3 size: 15 residues. In DNA form, the CDR3 reads TGTGCCAGCAGCGACTGGGGACAGGGTTCTACTGAAGCTTTCTTT. Translated: CASSDWGQGSTEAFF.

The chain employs TRBV2 and TRBJ2-7, with D tentatively TRBD1 (6 bases). The CDR3 is 13 residues long. CDR1 and CDR2 (germline): SNHLY, FYNNEI. Trimming stripped 7 bases from V and 4 bases from J, with 14 bases between. The CDR3 spells CASIDLQGYEQYF. In DNA form, the CDR3 reads TGTGCCAGCATTGACCTACAGGGATACGAGCAGTACTTC.

Written as DNA, the CDR3 is TGTGCCAGCAGCTTATTAACCGGCGCTGAAGCTTTCTTT. Residues: CASSLLTGAEAFF. The V gene is TRBV7-9, the J gene TRBJ1-1; D not resolved. The CDR3 consists of 13 residues. Germline CDR1 is SEHNR and CDR2 is FQNEAQ (reference sequence). V lost 2 bases, J lost 6 bases, and 10 bases lay in between. The whole variable domain, filled in from reference TRBV7-9 and TRBJ1-1, reads DTGVSQNPRHKITKRGQNVTFRCDPISEHNRLYWYRQTLGQGPEFLTYFQNEAQLEKSRLLSDRFSAERPKGSFSTLEIQRTEQGDSAMYLCASSLLTGAEAFFGQGTRLTVV.

This clone was seen only once. This chain connects TRBV5-8 to TRBJ2-6; D is uncertain. Germline V gives CDR1 SGHTS, CDR2 YDEGEE. The length of the CDR3 is 18 residues. V gave up 3 bases and J gave up 0 bases, with 16 bases separating them. CDR3 loop: CASSSIPLQHSGANVLTF. The CDR3 DNA reads as TGTGCCAGCAGCTCGATTCCTCTTCAGCACTCTGGGGCCAACGTCCTGACTTTC.

This clone was seen a single time. The chain joins TRBV5-4 to TRBJ1-2; 7 nucleotides line up with TRBD1. V dropped 0 bases and J dropped 4; count of bases not matched to a gene: 6. The CDR3 contains 15 residues. Germline V gives CDR1 SGHNT, CDR2 YYREEE (reference sequence). The CDR3 region has the DNA TGTGCCAGCAGCTTGGCCAACCAGGGGGGCTATGGCTACACCTTC. The encoded protein is CASSLANQGGYGYTF.

The genes are TRBV27 and TRBJ2-7; 11 bases match TRBD2. The CDR3 spans 15 residues. Per the germline V gene, CDR1 is MNHEY and CDR2 is SMNVEV (reference sequence). V shed 6 bases, J shed 0 bases, and the junction held 4 bases outside the gene matches. The CDR3 region has the DNA TGTGCCAGCAGCTCTAGCGGGGGGTACTCCTACGAGCAGTACTTC. It encodes CASSSSGGYSYEQYF.

This clone was seen only once. V and J are TRBV5-1 and TRBJ2-3; D is perhaps TRBD1 or TRBD2 (6 bases each). V was pared by 6 bases and J by 1 base, with 15 bases between. Germline lookup yields CDR1 SGHRS and CDR2 YFSETQ. The length of the CDR3 is 15 residues. The CDR3 coding sequence is TGCGCCAGCACGCCGGGGGCGCTTGGCACAGATACGCAGTATTTT. It codes for CASTPGALGTDTQYF.

V is TRBV27 and J is TRBJ1-2; 7 bases are shared with TRBD1. The CDR3 has 13 residues. After removal of 5 bases from V and 8 bases from J, the junction contained 8 bases not matched to a gene. CDR1 and CDR2 from the germline V gene are MNHEY and SMNVEV (reference sequence). The CDR3 protein is CASSTSTGPGYTF. CDR3 DNA: TGTGCCAGCAGTACCTCGACAGGGCCAGGCTACACCTTC.

This chain joins TRBV4-2 and TRBJ1-1; maybe TRBD1 (6 bases). Trimming removed 4 bases at V and 7 bases at J, with 19 bases between. This CDR3 region has 15 residues. CDR1 and CDR2 (germline): LGHNA, YNFKEQ. CDR3 region: CASSLLRGGPGEAFF. CDR3 sequence (DNA): TGTGCCAGCAGCCTCCTTAGGGGGGGTCCTGGTGAAGCTTTCTTT.